Sequencing of this T cell receptor beta chain was carried out in a study of blood T cell repertoires in COVID-19. Assay used: immunoSEQ multiplex PCR; TCRdb lists only in-frame clones, some missing. This sample carries about 41,000 clones, roughly 89% of them seen once, and the ten largest clones take around 3.6%. Trimming took 4 bases from V and 5 from J, leaving 12 bases between them. Germline values: CDR1 SEHNR, CDR2 FQNEAQ (reference sequence). The length of the CDR3 is 13 residues. The receptor was derived from a man in his forties with COVID-19, enrolled during active disease. Sequenced input: peripheral blood. The chain employs TRBV7-9 and TRBJ2-7; D not resolved. In DNA, the CDR3 is TGTGCCAGCAGCTCGTCCCCCCCTGACGAGCAGTACTTC. Its translation is CASSSSPPDEQYF.